The 5 T cell receptor beta chains below were found in one sample sequenced in a study of Graves' ophthalmopathy and Graves' hyperthyroidism. Amplification of TCR beta CDR3 regions used RNA transcripts. HTBI primers were employed in first-round RT-PCR, then a second-round multiplex PCR followed. TCRdb re-called the multiplex PCR reads through MiXCR, storing one row per CDR3 protein. The sample carries 40,000 or so distinct CDR3 sequences, roughly 50% recorded once. Sequencing was done on a sample of peripheral blood. These receptors all stem from an adult woman with stable Graves' hyperthyroidism.

By sample fraction, this clonotype is medium-sized (0.01 to 0.1%). V gene TRBV20-1 combines with J gene TRBJ2-5; 8 bases are shared with TRBD2. The CDR3 length is 12 residues. Losses at the gene ends were 3 bases for V and 4 bases for J; bases not matched to a gene: 1. The germline gives CDR1 DFQATT, CDR2 SNEGSKA (reference sequence). CDR3 sequence reads: CSARRGAETQYF. In nucleotides, the CDR3 is TGCAGTGCTAGGCGGGGGGCAGAGACCCAGTACTTC.

Remarks on this clonotype: A junction end diverges from the germline sequence, so it may reflect a read error. Written as DNA, the CDR3 is TGTGCCGGCAGGGGGATACAGACGAGGGGAGACGGTGAAAACCTGTTTTTT. It codes for CAGRGIQTRGDGENLFF. V is TRBV12-3 or TRBV12-4 and J is TRBJ1-4, with 7 bases lining up with TRBD1. CDR3 size: 17 residues.

The chain recombines TRBV29-1 with TRBJ1-2; 9 nucleotides align to TRBD1. Germline CDR1 SQVTM, CDR2 ANQGSEA. J was trimmed by 3 bases and V by 7 bases; bases with no gene match: 3. CDR3 length equals 12 residues. The CDR3 sequence is CSADRGDYGYTF. CDR3 in DNA: TGCAGCGCTGACAGGGGGGACTATGGCTACACCTTC.

This chain links TRBV7-2 with TRBJ2-1; D remains unclear. The CDR3 is 15 amino acids. Per the germline V gene, CDR1 is SGHTA and CDR2 is FQGNSA. Between the trimmed V and J ends, which lost 2 bases and 8 bases, there was a span of 16 bases. Written as DNA, the CDR3 is TGTGCCAGCAGCTTAAGCAGAACCGAGCCGGATGAGCAGTTCTTC. Protein product: CASSLSRTEPDEQFF.

This clonotype was picked up many times. The chain couples TRBV5-8 to TRBJ1-2, with TRBD1 matching over 7 bases. Trimming cost V 1 base and J 4 bases; bases outside gene matches: 7. The CDR3 contains 15 residues. The germline gives CDR1 SGHTS, CDR2 YDEGEE. This CDR3 is CASSLSAGGGYGYTF. The DNA of the CDR3 is TGTGCCAGCAGCTTGTCCGCAGGGGGTGGCTATGGCTACACCTTC.